The subject of this entry is one T cell receptor beta chain. This record comes from a study of shared clonotypes between healthy human individuals. Germline V gene data show CDR1 as SGHRS and CDR2 as YFSETQ. The CDR3 sequence is 16 residues long. The junction had 5 bases not matched to a gene; V was cut back by 3 bases and J by 7 bases. Deep was the level at which the assay was run. Sequenced by immunoSEQ multiplex PCR; TCRdb stores in-frame clones only, minus some. The sample includes roughly 1 million clones, about 77% of them seen just once. The clonotype originates from a man aged 18 to 29 in good health. The V and J genes are TRBV5-1 and TRBJ2-1; 15 bases are a match to TRBD2. The sample taken for sequencing was memory CD4+ T cells sorted from blood. Noted subset: CD45RA-negative fraction. CDR3 loop: CASSSGTSGGLNEQFF. CDR3 coding DNA: TGCGCCAGCAGCTCCGGGACTAGCGGGGGGCTTAATGAGCAGTTCTTC.